This is a list of T cell receptor beta chains from one sample in a study of T cells of healthy individuals. TCRdb passed the 5' RACE reads through MiXCR, listing each CDR3 protein once. Of approximately 50,000 distinct CDR3 sequences detected, roughly 14% appear once; the ten largest clones hold about 16%. The receptor source for this set is a human donor in good health. Each CDR3 is given with its conserved first and last residue. The D gene is left open where the match is weak.

CDR3: CASRGRNLNEKLFF
J: TRBJ1-4
V: TRBV7-2
D: NA

CDR3: CASSQGTLGNQPQHF
J: TRBJ1-5
V: TRBV9
D: NA

CDR3: CSVEGQGARETQYF
J: TRBJ2-5
V: TRBV29-1
D: TRBD1

CDR3: CASSLVGSVVSDTQYF
J: TRBJ2-3
V: TRBV7-2
D: NA

CDR3: CASSLRGTNEKLFF
J: TRBJ1-4
V: TRBV6-5
D: NA

CDR3: CASSLGQVTYEQYF
J: TRBJ2-7
V: TRBV5-1
D: NA

CDR3: CSAREGGGLNTEAFF
J: TRBJ1-1
V: TRBV20-1
D: NA

CDR3: CASSLKVAKNIQYF
J: TRBJ2-4
V: TRBV5-5
D: NA

CDR3: CAISETVYTEAFF
J: TRBJ1-1
V: TRBV10-3
D: NA

CDR3: CASKIQGSGTEAFF
J: TRBJ1-1
V: TRBV7-2
D: TRBD1

CDR3: CASSLILTGGEQYF
J: TRBJ2-7
V: TRBV7-2
D: TRBD1

CDR3: CASSEWGTVSTDTQYF
J: TRBJ2-3
V: TRBV25-1
D: NA

CDR3: CASSEWGSGYEQYF
J: TRBJ2-7
V: TRBV10-2
D: NA

CDR3: CASSLGQGSRGEAFF
J: TRBJ1-1
V: TRBV11-1
D: TRBD1

CDR3: CASSYSNRGPETQYF
J: TRBJ2-5
V: TRBV6-6
D: TRBD1

CDR3: CASSQDAGPHQPQHF
J: TRBJ1-5
V: TRBV4-3
D: NA

CDR3: CASSLEPSGSYEQYF
J: TRBJ2-7
V: TRBV11-2
D: TRBD2

CDR3: CASSVGSGIVETQYF
J: TRBJ2-5
V: TRBV9
D: TRBD2

CDR3: CASSSTDHGYTF
J: TRBJ1-2
V: TRBV7-9
D: NA

CDR3: CASLGQGTDTQYF
J: TRBJ2-3
V: TRBV2
D: TRBD1

CDR3: CASRDTGQGDAETQYF
J: TRBJ2-5
V: TRBV19
D: TRBD1

CDR3: CASSLGHGNTGELFF
J: TRBJ2-2
V: TRBV4-1
D: NA

CDR3: CASSYSRLAGGGYVADTQYF
J: TRBJ2-3
V: TRBV6-2/TRBV6-3
D: TRBD2

CDR3: CASRSDRLEKLFF
J: TRBJ1-4
V: TRBV5-5
D: TRBD1

CDR3: CASTADSLNFMNTEAFF
J: TRBJ1-1
V: TRBV19
D: NA

CDR3: CASSQDRGLDGYTF
J: TRBJ1-2
V: TRBV7-6
D: TRBD1

CDR3: CASSLETATNEAFF
J: TRBJ1-1
V: TRBV5-1
D: NA

CDR3: CASSLGGRYGYTF
J: TRBJ1-2
V: TRBV5-6
D: NA

CDR3: CAISPAGHAGSYNEQFF
J: TRBJ2-1
V: TRBV10-3
D: NA

CDR3: CASSAAGVTYEQYF
J: TRBJ2-7
V: TRBV7-2
D: NA

CDR3: CASRLDRNTEAFF
J: TRBJ1-1
V: TRBV6-6
D: NA